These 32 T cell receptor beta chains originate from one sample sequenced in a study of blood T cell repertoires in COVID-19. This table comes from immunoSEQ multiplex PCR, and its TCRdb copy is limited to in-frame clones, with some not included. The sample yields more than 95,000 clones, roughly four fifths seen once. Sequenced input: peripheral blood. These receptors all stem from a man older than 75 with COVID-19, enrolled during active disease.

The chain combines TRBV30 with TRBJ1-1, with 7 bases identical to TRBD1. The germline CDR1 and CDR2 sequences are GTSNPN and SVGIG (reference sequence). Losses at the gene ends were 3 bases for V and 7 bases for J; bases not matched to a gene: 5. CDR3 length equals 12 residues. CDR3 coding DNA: TGTGCCTGGAGCAGACAGGGCGATGAAGCTTTCTTT. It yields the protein CAWSRQGDEAFF.

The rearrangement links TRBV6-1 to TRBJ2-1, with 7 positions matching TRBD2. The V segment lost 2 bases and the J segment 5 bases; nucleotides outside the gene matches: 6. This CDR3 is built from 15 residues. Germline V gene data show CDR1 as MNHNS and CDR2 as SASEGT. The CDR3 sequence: CASSEMGGSNNEQFF. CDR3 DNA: TGTGCCAGCAGTGAAATGGGCGGGAGCAACAATGAGCAGTTCTTC.

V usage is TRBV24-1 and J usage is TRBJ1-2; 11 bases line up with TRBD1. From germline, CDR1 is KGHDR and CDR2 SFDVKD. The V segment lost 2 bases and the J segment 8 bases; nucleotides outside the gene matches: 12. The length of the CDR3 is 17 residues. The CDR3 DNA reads TGTGCCACCAGTGATTCGACTTTGGAGGGACAGGGGGAGGGCTACACCTTC. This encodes CATSDSTLEGQGEGYTF.

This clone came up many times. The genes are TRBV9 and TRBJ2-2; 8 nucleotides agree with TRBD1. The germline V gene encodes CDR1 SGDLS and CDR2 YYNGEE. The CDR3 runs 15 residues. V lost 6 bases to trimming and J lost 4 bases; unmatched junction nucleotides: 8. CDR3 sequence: CASKPDRVGTGELFF. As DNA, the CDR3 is TGTGCCAGCAAGCCGGACAGGGTAGGCACCGGGGAGCTGTTTTTT.

CDR3 coding DNA: TGTGCCAGCAGCCCGAGGACTGGAAACACCATATATTTT. Residues: CASSPRTGNTIYF. The chain joins TRBV13 to TRBJ1-3, with no clear D. The germline CDR1 and CDR2 sequences are PRHDT and FYEKMQ (reference sequence). The CDR3 is 13 amino acids. The V gene lost 5 bases and the J gene lost 2 bases, with 7 bases spanning the gap.

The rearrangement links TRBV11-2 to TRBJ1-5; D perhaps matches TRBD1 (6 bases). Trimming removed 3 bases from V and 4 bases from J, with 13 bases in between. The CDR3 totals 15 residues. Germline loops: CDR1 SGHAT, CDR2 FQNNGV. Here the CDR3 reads CASSLGRGLNQPQHF. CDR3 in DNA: TGTGCCAGCAGCTTGGGCAGGGGATTGAATCAGCCCCAGCATTTT.

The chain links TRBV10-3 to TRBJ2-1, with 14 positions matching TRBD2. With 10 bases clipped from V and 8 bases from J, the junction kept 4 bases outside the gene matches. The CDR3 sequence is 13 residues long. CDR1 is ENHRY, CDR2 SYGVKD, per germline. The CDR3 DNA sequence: TGTGCCACCGGGACTAGCGGGAGAGATGAGCAGTTCTTC. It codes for CATGTSGRDEQFF.

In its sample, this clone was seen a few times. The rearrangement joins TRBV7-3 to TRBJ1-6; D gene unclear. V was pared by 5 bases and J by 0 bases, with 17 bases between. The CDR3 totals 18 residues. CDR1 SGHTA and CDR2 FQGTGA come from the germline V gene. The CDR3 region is CASSLYPVASSYNSPLHF. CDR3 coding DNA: TGTGCCAGCAGCCTCTATCCGGTAGCCAGCTCCTATAATTCACCCCTCCACTTT.

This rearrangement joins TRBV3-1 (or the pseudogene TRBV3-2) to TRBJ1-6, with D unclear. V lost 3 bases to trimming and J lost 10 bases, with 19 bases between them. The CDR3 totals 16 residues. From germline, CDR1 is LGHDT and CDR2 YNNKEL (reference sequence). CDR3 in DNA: TGTGCCAGCAGCCAGCCCGGTTGGGGAGCTGGGTCACCCCTCCACTTT. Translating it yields CASSQPGWGAGSPLHF.

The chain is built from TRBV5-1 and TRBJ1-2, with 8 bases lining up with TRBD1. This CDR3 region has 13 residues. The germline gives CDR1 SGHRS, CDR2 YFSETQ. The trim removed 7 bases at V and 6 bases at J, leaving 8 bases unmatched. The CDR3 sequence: CASGVGGQDGYTF. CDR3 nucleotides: TGCGCCAGCGGGGTTGGGGGACAGGATGGCTACACCTTC. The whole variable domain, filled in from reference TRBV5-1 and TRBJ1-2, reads KAGVTQTPRYLIKTRGQQVTLSCSPISGHRSVSWYQQTPGQGLQFLFEYFSETQRNKGNFPGRFSGRQFSNSRSEMNVSTLELGDSALYLCASGVGGQDGYTFGSGTRLTVV.

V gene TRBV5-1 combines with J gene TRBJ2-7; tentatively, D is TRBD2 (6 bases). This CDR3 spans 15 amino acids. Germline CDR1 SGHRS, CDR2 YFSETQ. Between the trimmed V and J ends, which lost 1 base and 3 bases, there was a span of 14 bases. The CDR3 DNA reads TGCGCCAGCAGCTTGTCCGGGATGGGGGGCTACGAGCAGTACTTC. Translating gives CASSLSGMGGYEQYF.

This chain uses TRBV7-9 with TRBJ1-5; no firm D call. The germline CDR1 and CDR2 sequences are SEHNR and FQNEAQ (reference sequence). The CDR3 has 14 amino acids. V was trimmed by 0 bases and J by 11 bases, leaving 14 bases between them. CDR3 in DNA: TGTGCCAGCAGCTTAGCGGCCAGGCATGAGTCCCAGCATTTT. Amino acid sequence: CASSLAARHESQHF.

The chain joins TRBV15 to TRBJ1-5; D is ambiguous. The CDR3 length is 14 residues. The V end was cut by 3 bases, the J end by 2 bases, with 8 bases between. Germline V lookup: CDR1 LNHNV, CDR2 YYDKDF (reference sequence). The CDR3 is CATSSVAGNQPQHF. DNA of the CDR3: TGTGCCACCAGCAGCGTGGCGGGCAATCAGCCCCAGCATTTT. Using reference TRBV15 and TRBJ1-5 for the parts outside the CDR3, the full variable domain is DAMVIQNPRYQVTQFGKPVTLSCSQTLNHNVMYWYQQKSSQAPKLLFHYYDKDFNNEADTPDNFQSRRPNTSFCFLDIRSPGLGDTAMYLCATSSVAGNQPQHFGDGTRLSIL.

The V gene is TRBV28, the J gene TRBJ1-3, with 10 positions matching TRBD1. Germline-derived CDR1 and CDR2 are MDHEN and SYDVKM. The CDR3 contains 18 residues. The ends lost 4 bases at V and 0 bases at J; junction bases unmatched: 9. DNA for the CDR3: TGTGCCAGCAGTTCTCCTGGGACAGGGGCCTTCTCTGGAAACACCATATATTTT. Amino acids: CASSSPGTGAFSGNTIYF.

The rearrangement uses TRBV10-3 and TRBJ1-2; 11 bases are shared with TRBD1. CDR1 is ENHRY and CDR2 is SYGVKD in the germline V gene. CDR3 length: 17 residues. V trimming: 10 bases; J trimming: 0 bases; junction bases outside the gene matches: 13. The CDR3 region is CATKTGQGAEANYGYTF. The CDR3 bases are TGTGCCACGAAAACTGGACAGGGGGCAGAAGCTAACTATGGCTACACCTTC.

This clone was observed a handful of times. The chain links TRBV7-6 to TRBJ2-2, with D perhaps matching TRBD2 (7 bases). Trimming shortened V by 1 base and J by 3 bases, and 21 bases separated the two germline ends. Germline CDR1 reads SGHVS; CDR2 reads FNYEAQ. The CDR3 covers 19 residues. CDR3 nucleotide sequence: TGTGCCAGCAGCTTAGTCATCGTTTCACGGGGGGCCGACACCGGGGAGCTGTTTTTT. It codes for CASSLVIVSRGADTGELFF.

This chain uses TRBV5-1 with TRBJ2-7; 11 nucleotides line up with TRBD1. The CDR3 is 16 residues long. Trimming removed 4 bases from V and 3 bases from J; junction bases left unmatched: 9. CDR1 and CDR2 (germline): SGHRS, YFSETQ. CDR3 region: CASSPDGTGGSYEQYF. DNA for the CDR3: TGCGCCAGCAGCCCTGACGGGACAGGGGGGAGCTACGAGCAGTACTTC.

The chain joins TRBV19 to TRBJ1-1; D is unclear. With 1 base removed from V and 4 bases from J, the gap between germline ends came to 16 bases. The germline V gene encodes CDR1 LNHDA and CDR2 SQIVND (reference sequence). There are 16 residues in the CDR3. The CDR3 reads CASSIVRVSPVTEAFF. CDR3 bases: TGTGCCAGTAGTATAGTTAGAGTGTCTCCTGTCACTGAAGCTTTCTTT. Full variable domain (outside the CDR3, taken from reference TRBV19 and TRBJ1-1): DGGITQSPKYLFRKEGQNVTLSCEQNLNHDAMYWYRQDPGQGLRLIYYSQIVNDFQKGDIAEGYSVSREKKESFPLTVTSAQKNPTAFYLCASSIVRVSPVTEAFFGQGTRLTVV.

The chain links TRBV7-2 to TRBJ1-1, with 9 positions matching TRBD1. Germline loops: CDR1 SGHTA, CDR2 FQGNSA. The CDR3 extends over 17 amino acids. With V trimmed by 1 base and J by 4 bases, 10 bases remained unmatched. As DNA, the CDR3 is TGTGCCAGCAGCTTAGGGCTAGGGGGGACAGGGAGCACTGAAGCTTTCTTT. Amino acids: CASSLGLGGTGSTEAFF. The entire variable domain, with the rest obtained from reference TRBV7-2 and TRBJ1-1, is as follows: GAGVSQSPSNKVTEKGKDVELRCDPISGHTALYWYRQSLGQGLEFLIYFQGNSAPDKSGLPSDRFSAERTGGSVSTLTIQRTQQEDSAVYLCASSLGLGGTGSTEAFFGQGTRLTVV.

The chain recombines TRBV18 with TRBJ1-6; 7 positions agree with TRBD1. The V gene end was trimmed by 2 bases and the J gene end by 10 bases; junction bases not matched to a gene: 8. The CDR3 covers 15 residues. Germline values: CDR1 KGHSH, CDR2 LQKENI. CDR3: CASSPGTAQGSPLHF. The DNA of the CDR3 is TGTGCCAGCTCACCAGGGACAGCACAGGGCTCACCCCTCCACTTT.

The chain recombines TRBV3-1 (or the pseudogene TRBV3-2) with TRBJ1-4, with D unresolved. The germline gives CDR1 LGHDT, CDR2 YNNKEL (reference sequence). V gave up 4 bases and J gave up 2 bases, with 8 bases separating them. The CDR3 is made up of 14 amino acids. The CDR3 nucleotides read TGTGCCAGCAGCCGAGAGGGCACTAATGAAAAACTGTTTTTT. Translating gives CASSREGTNEKLFF.

This CDR3 reads CASSIRGQGATYEQYF. CDR3 DNA: TGTGCCAGTAGTATCCGTGGACAGGGCGCGACCTACGAGCAGTACTTC. This chain links TRBV19 with TRBJ2-7; TRBD1 matches 8 bases. This CDR3 is built from 16 residues. The V gene end was trimmed by 3 bases and the J gene end by 2 bases; junction bases not matched to a gene: 9. Germline loops: CDR1 LNHDA, CDR2 SQIVND (reference sequence). The full variable domain, with the rest looked up from reference TRBV19 and TRBJ2-7, is DGGITQSPKYLFRKEGQNVTLSCEQNLNHDAMYWYRQDPGQGLRLIYYSQIVNDFQKGDIAEGYSVSREKKESFPLTVTSAQKNPTAFYLCASSIRGQGATYEQYFGPGTRLTVT.

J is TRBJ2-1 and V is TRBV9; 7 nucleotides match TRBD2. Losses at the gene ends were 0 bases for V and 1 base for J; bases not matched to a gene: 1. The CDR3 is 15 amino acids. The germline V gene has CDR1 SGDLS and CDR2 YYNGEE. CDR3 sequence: CASSVDGRSYNEQFF. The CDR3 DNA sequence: TGTGCCAGCAGCGTAGACGGGAGGTCCTACAATGAGCAGTTCTTC.

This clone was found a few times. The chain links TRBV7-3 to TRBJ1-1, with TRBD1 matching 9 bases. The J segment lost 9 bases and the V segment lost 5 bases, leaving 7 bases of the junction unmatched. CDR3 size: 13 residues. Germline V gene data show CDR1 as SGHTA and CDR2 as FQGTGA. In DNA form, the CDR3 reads TGTGCCAGCAGCGGAGGACAGGGGACGAAAGCTTTCTTT. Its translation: CASSGGQGTKAFF.

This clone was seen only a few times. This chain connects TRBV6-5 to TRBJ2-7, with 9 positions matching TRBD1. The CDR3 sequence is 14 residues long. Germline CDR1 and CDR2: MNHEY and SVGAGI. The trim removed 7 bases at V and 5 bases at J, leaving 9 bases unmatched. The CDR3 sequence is CASTRDREKNEQYF. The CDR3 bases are TGTGCCAGCACCCGGGACAGGGAAAAGAACGAGCAGTACTTC.

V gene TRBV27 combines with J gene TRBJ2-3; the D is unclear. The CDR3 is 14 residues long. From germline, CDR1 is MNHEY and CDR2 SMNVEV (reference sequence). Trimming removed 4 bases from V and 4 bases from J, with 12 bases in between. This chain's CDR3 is CASSSPLSADTQYF. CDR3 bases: TGTGCCAGCAGTTCTCCCCTCAGTGCAGATACGCAGTATTTT.

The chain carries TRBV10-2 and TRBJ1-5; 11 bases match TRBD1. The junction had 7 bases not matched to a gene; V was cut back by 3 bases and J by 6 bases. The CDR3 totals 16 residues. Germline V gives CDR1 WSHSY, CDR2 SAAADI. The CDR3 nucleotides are TGCGCCAGCAGTGATTACGGACAGGGGGCGGCTCAGCCCCAGCATTTT. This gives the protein CASSDYGQGAAQPQHF.

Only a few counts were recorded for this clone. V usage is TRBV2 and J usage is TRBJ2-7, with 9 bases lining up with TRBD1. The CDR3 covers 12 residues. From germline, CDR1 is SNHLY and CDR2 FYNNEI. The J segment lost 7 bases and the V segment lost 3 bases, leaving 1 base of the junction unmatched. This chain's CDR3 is CASSEGTGEQYF. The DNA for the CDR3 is TGTGCCAGCAGTGAGGGGACAGGGGAGCAGTACTTC.

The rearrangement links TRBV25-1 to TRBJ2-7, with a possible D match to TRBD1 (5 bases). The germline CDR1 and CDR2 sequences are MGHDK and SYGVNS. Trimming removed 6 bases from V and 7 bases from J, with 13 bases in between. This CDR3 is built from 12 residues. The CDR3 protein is CASRAQGGEQYF. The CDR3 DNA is TGTGCCAGCAGGGCGCAGGGTGGGGAGCAGTACTTC.

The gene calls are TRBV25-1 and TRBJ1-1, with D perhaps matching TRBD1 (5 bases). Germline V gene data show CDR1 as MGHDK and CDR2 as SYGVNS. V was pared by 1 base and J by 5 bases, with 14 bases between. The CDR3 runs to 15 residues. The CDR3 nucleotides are TGTGCCAGCAGTGAATTCCCGGACAAAGATACTGAAGCTTTCTTT. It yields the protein CASSEFPDKDTEAFF. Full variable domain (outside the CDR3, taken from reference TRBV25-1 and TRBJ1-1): EADIYQTPRYLVIGTGKKITLECSQTMGHDKMYWYQQDPGMELHLIHYSYGVNSTEKGDLSSESTVSRIRTEHFPLTLESARPSHTSQYLCASSEFPDKDTEAFFGQGTRLTVV.

The CDR3 region is CASSQAGTAGNTIYF. Here the CDR3 DNA reads TGTGCCAGCAGCCAAGCCGGGACTGCTGGAAACACCATATATTTT. J is TRBJ1-3 and V is TRBV3-1 (or the pseudogene TRBV3-2), with D perhaps matching TRBD1 (5 bases). This CDR3 comprises 15 residues. Germline V lookup: CDR1 LGHDT, CDR2 YNNKEL (reference sequence). V lost 1 base, J lost 2 bases, and 9 bases lay in between.

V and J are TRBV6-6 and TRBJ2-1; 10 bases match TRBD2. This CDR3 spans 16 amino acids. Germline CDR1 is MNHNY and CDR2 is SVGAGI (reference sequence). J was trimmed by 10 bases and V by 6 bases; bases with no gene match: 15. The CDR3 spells CASRQREGWGSGEQFF. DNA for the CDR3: TGTGCCAGCAGACAGCGGGAGGGGTGGGGATCTGGAGAGCAGTTCTTC.